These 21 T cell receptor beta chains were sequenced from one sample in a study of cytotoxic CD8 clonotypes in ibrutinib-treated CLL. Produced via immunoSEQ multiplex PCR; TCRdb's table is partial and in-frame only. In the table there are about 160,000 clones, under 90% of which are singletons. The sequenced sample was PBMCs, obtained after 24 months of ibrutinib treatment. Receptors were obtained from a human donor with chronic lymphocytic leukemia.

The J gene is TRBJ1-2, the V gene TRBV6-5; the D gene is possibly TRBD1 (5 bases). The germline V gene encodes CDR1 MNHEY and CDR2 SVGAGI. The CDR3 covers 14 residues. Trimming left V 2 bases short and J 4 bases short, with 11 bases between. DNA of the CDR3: TGTGCCAGCAGTTACGCAGACAGCTCCTATGGCTACACCTTC. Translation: CASSYADSSYGYTF.

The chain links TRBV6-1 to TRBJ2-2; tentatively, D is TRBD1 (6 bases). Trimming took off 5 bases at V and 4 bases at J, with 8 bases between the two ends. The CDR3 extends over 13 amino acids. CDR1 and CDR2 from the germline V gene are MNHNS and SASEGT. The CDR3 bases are TGTGCCAGCAGTCTGGACAGCACCGGGGAGCTGTTTTTT. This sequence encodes CASSLDSTGELFF.

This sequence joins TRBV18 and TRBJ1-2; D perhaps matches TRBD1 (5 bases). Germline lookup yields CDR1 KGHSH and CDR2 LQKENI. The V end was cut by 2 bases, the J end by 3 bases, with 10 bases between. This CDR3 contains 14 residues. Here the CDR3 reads CASSPRDGYYGYTF. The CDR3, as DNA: TGTGCCAGCTCACCAAGGGACGGATACTATGGCTACACCTTC.

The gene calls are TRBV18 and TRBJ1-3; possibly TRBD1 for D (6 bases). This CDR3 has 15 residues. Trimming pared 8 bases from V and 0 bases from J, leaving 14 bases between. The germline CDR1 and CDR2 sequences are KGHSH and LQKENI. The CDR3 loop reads CASHPAGVSGNTIYF. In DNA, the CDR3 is TGTGCCAGCCACCCCGCAGGGGTCTCTGGAAACACCATATATTTT.

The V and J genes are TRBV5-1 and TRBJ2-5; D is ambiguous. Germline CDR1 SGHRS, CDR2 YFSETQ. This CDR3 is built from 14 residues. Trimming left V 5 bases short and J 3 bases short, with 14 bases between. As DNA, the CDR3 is TGCGCCAGCAGGCCTGCCACCTACGAAGAGACCCAGTACTTC. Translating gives CASRPATYEETQYF. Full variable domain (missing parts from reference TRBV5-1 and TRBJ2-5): KAGVTQTPRYLIKTRGQQVTLSCSPISGHRSVSWYQQTPGQGLQFLFEYFSETQRNKGNFPGRFSGRQFSNSRSEMNVSTLELGDSALYLCASRPATYEETQYFGPGTRLLVL.

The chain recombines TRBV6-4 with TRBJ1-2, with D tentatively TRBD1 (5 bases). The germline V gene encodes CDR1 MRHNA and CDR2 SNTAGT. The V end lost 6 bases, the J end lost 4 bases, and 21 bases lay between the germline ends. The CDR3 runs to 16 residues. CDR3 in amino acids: CASRYTGTGGSYGYTF. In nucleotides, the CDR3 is TGTGCCAGCAGATATACCGGGACTGGAGGAAGCTATGGCTACACCTTC.

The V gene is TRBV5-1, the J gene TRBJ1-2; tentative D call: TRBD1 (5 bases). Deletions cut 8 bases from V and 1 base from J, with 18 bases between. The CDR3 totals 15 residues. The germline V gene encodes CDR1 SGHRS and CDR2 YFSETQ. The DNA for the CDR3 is TGCGCCAGTAAATTCGGGGCAGGTCATAACTATGGCTACACCTTC. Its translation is CASKFGAGHNYGYTF.

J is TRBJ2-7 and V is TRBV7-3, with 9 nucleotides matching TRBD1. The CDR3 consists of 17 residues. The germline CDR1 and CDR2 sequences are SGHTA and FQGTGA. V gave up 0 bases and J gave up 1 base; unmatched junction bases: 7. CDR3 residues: CASSLTTRDRESYEQYF. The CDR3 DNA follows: TGTGCCAGCAGCTTAACGACCCGGGACAGGGAGTCCTACGAGCAGTACTTC.

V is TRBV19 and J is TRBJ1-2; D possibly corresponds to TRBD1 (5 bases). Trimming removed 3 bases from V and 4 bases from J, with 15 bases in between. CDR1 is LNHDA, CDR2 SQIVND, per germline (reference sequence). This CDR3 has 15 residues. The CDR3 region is CASSMGTGGGYGYTF. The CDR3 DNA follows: TGTGCCAGTAGTATGGGCACAGGCGGGGGCTATGGCTACACCTTC.

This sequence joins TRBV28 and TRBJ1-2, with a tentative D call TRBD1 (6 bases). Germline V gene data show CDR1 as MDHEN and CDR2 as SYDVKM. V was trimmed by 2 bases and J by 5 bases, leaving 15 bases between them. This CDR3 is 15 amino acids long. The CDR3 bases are TGTGCCAGCAGTTTAATCCAGGGGACTATTTATGGCTACACCTTC. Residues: CASSLIQGTIYGYTF.

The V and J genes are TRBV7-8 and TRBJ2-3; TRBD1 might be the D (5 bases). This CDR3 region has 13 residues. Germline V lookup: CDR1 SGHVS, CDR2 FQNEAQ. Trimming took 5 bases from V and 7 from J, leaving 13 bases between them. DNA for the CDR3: TGTGCCAGCAGCAAAACTCAGGGAAATACGCAGTATTTT. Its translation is CASSKTQGNTQYF. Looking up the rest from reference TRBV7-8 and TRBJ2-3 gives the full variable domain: GAGVSQSPRYKVAKRGQDVALRCDPISGHVSLFWYQQALGQGPEFLTYFQNEAQLDKSGLPSDRFFAERPEGSVSTLKIQRTQQEDSAVYLCASSKTQGNTQYFGPGTRLTVL.

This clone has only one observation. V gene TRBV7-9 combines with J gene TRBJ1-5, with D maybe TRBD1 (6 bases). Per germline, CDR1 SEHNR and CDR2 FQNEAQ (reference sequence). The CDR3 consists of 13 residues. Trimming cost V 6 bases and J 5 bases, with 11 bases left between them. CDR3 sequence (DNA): TGTGCCAGCAGAGACTGGACAGATCAGCCCCAGCATTTT. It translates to CASRDWTDQPQHF.

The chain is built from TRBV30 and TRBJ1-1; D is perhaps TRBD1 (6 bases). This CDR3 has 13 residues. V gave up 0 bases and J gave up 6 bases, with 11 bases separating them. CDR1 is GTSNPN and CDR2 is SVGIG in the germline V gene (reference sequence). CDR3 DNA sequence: TGTGCCTGGAGTGTCAGGGGAGGGGCTGAAGCTTTCTTT. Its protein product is CAWSVRGGAEAFF.

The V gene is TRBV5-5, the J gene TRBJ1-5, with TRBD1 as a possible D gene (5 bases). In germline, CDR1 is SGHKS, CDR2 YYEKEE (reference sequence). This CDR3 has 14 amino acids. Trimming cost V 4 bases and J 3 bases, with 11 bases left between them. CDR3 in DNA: TGTGCCAGCAGCGAGAGGGACTACAATCAGCCCCAGCATTTT. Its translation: CASSERDYNQPQHF.

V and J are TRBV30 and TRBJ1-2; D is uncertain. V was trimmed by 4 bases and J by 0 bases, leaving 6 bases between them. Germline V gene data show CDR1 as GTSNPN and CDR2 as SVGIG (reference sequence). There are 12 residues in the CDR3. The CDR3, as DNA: TGTGCCTGGACAGTATCTAACTATGGCTACACCTTC. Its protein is CAWTVSNYGYTF.

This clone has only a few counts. CDR3 protein: CASSNYYEQYF. The DNA of the CDR3 is TGTGCCAGCAGTAACTACTACGAGCAGTACTTC. The chain is built from TRBV6-1 and TRBJ2-7; no firm D call. The CDR3 loop spans 11 amino acids. V was trimmed by 5 bases and J by 3 bases, leaving 5 bases between them. Germline V gene data show CDR1 as MNHNS and CDR2 as SASEGT.

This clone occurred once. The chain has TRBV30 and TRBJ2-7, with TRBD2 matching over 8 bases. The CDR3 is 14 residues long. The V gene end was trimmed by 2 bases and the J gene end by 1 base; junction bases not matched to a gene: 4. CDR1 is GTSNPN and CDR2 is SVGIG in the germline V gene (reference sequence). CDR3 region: CAWSLGGASYEQYF. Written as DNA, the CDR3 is TGTGCCTGGAGTCTCGGGGGGGCTTCCTACGAGCAGTACTTC.

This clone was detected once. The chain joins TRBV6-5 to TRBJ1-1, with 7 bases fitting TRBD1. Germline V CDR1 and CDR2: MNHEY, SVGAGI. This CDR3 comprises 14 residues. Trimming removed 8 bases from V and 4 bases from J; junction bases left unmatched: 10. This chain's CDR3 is CASSYTGAPTEAFF. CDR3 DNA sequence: TGTGCCAGCTCATATACAGGGGCGCCCACTGAAGCTTTCTTT.

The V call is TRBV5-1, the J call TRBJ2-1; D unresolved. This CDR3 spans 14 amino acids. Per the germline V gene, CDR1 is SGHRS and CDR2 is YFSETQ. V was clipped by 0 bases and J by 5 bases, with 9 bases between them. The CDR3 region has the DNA TGCGCCAGCAGCTTGGGCTGGCAGCACAATGAGCAGTTCTTC. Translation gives CASSLGWQHNEQFF.

CDR3 in DNA: TGTGCCAGCAGCTTAGCCGGGACCCCCACTGAGCAGTTCTTC. This encodes CASSLAGTPTEQFF. The rearrangement links TRBV7-6 to TRBJ2-1, with D perhaps assigned TRBD1 or TRBD2 (5 bases each). V gave up 0 bases and J gave up 9 bases, with 12 bases separating them. CDR3 length: 14 residues. Germline loops: CDR1 SGHVS, CDR2 FNYEAQ.

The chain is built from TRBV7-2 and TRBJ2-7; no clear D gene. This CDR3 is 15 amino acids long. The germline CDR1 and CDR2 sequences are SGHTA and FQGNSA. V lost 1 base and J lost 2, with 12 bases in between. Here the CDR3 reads CASSLGPGTPYEQYF. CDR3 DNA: TGTGCCAGCAGCTTAGGACCTGGAACACCCTACGAGCAGTACTTC. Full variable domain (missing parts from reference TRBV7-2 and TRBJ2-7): GAGVSQSPSNKVTEKGKDVELRCDPISGHTALYWYRQSLGQGLEFLIYFQGNSAPDKSGLPSDRFSAERTGGSVSTLTIQRTQQEDSAVYLCASSLGPGTPYEQYFGPGTRLTVT.